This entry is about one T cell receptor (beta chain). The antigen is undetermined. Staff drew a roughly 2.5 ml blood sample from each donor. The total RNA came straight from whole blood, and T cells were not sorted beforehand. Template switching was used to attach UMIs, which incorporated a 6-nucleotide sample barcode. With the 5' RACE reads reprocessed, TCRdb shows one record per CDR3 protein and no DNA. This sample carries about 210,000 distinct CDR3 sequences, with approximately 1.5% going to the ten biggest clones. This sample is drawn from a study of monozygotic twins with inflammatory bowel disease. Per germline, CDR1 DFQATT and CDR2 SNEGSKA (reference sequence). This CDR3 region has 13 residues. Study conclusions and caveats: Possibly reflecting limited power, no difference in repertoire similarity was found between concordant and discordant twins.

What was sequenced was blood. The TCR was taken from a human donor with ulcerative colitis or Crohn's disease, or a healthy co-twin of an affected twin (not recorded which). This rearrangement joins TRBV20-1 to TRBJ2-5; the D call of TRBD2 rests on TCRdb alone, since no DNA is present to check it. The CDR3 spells CSARDEGLETQYF.